Given below is one T cell receptor (beta chain) in context. This clone appeared a few times. It lacks a known antigen. Per-base qualities were not stored, and no clone one base away is much larger. The method behind the library was the immunoSEQ multiplex PCR assay. For the multiplex PCR, a mixture combining 60 forward primers for TCR Vbeta segments and 13 reverse primers for TCR Jbeta segments was used. The CDR3 region of rearranged TCR beta genes was amplified from genomic DNA by a multiplex PCR assay. The amplified TCR beta libraries were sequenced on the Illumina HiSeq System as 87-base-pair reads. The original methods were these. Across the roughly 640 repertoires, a later analysis counted some 81 million unique TCR beta chains, 9 million to 14 million of which were shared by at least two donors. Raw reads were error-corrected and collapsed into unique sequences with a nearest-neighbor algorithm that merged closely related sequences to remove PCR and sequencing errors. To assign V, D and J gene segments, CDR3 sequences were aligned to IMGT reference sequences. Each retained sequence needed at least a six-nucleotide match to both a V gene segment and a J gene segment. A rearrangement was called productive if the CDR3 had no stop codons and remained in frame with V and J, and every other rearrangement was called non-productive. Following IMGT convention, CDR3 was defined as the stretch from the second conserved V-encoded cysteine up to the conserved J-encoded phenylalanine. The earlier analysis of 587 of the donors excluded any sequence lacking an unambiguous match to a single V gene segment. In an earlier analysis of approximately 610 of the donors, V segments were called functional above 56.7% productive rearrangements and were called segregating when the between-donor standard deviation exceeded 5%. A statistical classification framework was built to diagnose cytomegalovirus status from the catalog of TCR beta chain sequences. A later analysis assigned V and J genes by comparing TCR nucleotide sequences with IMGT/GENE-DB human TR gene sequences. Using the TCRdist pipeline, a later analysis assigned CDR3 sequences along with most-parsimonious VDJ recombination scenarios. In a later analysis, every TCR beta chain was defined by the combination of its CDR3 amino acid sequence and its V-gene family, and reads without a unique V-gene family were dropped. A later analysis removed nearly 600 highly shared, low-generation-probability nucleotide sequences to deal with suspected cross-contamination and a sequencing artifact. In a later analysis, a clonal expansion index for each public chain was calculated from normalized within-repertoire ranks of inferred template counts. Generation probabilities in a later analysis came from a VDJ recombination model fitted to out-of-frame rearrangements, and those results were checked against IGoR. A later analysis scored TCR-TCR, TCR-HLA and TCR-CMV co-occurrence with hypergeometric tests, applying a repertoire-size bias correction to TCR pairs. In a later analysis, false discovery rates were estimated by permuting HLA or CMV assignments 20 times. In a later analysis, co-occurring TCRs were grouped with DBSCAN, and TCRdist sequence similarity was added when clustering was performed within HLA-allele-positive subsets. For co-occurrence clustering, repertoires with fewer than 30,000 or more than 120,000 public chains were excluded, along with roughly 5 repertoires with anomalous nucleotide sharing. TCRdb took this table from immuneACCESS and kept in-frame rearrangements with V and J called. Such tables lack part of the clones; where checked against another copy, unresolved V genes explain under half of the gap, and the rest is unexplained. That table furnishes V, J and clone size, whereas the DNA furnished D and trimming. The sample table holds 150,000 or so clones, of which around 80% were seen once. The ten largest clones represent roughly 4.2% of the sample.

This sample was included in a study of cytomegalovirus exposure and HLA in healthy donors (dated by TCRdb to about 2017). Study-wide context: An earlier analysis of several hundred of the donors reported under 300 Gb of sequence data and 117 million unique TCR beta sequences obtained from about 180 million T cells. Around 320 gigabases of sequencing data and approximately 85 million unique TCR sequences were included in an early release covering several hundred HLA-typed donors. Of the roughly 400 genotyped donors, 65% to 90% fell in the genetic ancestry cluster associated with self-reported Caucasian donors. The study aimed to test whether cataloging public T cell receptors could reveal signatures of past pathogen exposure. Using immunosequencing, the study profiled T cell repertoires from about 620 subjects and related those repertoires to cytomegalovirus serostatus. Along with the roughly 700-subject first cohort, a separate validation cohort of over a hundred different subjects was used. The study combined high-throughput TCR immunosequencing, statistical association of individual TCRs with disease status, and machine learning to predict cytomegalovirus infection status. A later analysis re-analyzed previously published TCR beta repertoires from 500 to 700 donors and added high-resolution HLA genotyping to study TCR occurrence patterns. In the later analysis, no new phenotypic data were used to find candidate immune exposures; instead, reliance was placed on TCR beta sequences and their occurrence across donors. An earlier analysis of around 540 of the donors applied high-throughput TCR beta sequencing to assess whether each TCR beta V gene segment acted as functional or pseudogenic. Donor age, sex, ethnicity and CMV serostatus were collected together with the repertoire data. In a later genetic analysis, genome-wide SNP genotypes for about three fifths of the roughly 670 donors were used, and that subset was treated as a discovery cohort. All discovery cohort repertoires had been generated on a single sequencing platform. HLA typing included class I and class II loci at four-digit resolution. The number of typed donors differed by locus: about 620-630 for A, B, C, DRB1 and DQB1; roughly 510 for DQA1; approximately 600 for DPA1; and roughly 450 for DPB1. Because of strong linkage in the cohort, five DR-DQ haplotypes were treated as single units for association and clustering. Among under 450 genotyped donors of the cohort, an average of roughly 240,000 unique TCR beta nucleotide sequences were sequenced per donor, roughly 20% of them non-productive.

The investigation overall reported the following: A later genetic analysis reported fewer N-insertions in productive TCRs among donors in an Asian-associated ancestry cluster than the roughly 700-donor mean. In a later analysis, TCR association rates were found to vary across HLA loci, with the most associated TCRs seen for DRB1 alleles and the fewest for HLA-C alleles. Cytomegalovirus status was reported to be diagnosed by the classifier with high specificity and sensitivity in both the original and validation cohorts. According to a later analysis, parvovirus B19, influenza, CMV and Epstein-Barr virus appeared linked to several top co-occurrence clusters. Three of the identified cytomegalovirus-associated TCR beta chains were confirmed in vitro to be specific for cytomegalovirus antigens. A cluster of highly shared sequence variants was judged likely to represent a technical artifact of the sequencing pipeline. Most CMV-associated TCR beta chains appeared to be HLA-restricted in a later analysis, and the HLA associations seemed to be driven largely by CMV exposure. Broadly in line with IMGT annotations, most TCR beta V segments showed up in productive rearrangements about 87% or about 30% of the time in an earlier analysis of several hundred of the donors. Because the 87-base-pair reads could not distinguish some IMGT-functional V segments, including TRBV6-2 and TRBV6-3, those segments were excluded. While some public TCRs were present in many individuals, most TCR sequences turned up only very rarely across donors. In a later analysis, around 17,000 TCR beta sequences were associated with specific HLA alleles at a false discovery rate of 0.05. A later analysis found that HLA-associated TCR beta chains were more clonally expanded and had lower generation probabilities than equally common non-associated chains. Only TCR beta chains were sequenced in this cohort, and the absence of alpha or paired-chain data limited detectable features. Linkage disequilibrium might explain the correlated functional status among segregating V segments, but an unknown experimental factor could not be excluded. CMV serostatus was the only immune exposure information available for the cohort. The study gave a list of more than 150 TCR beta chains associated with cytomegalovirus. Roughly uniform sequencing depth across donors was assumed in presence/absence analyses, although this assumption may not hold. In a later genetic analysis, a missense DCLRE1C variant was associated with V-gene and J-gene trimming of TCR beta chains, and the association was replicated in an independent cohort. When HLA alleles, especially DR and DQ, strongly co-occurred, attributing TCR associations to individual alleles was difficult. The earlier analysis of some 560 of the donors excluded around 17 rarely observed V segments, including chromosome 9 orphons, because counts were too low. The authors suggested that the approach could potentially be extended to other disease states and immunological phenotypes. A further reported finding was that TCR beta sequences accurately predicted the HLA-A and HLA-B alleles for most subjects in the first cohort. Because HLA typing was missing for some donors at each locus, association tests included only the typed subset.

The cohort consisted of hundreds of healthy bone marrow donors. At the time of sampling, all cohort members were nominally healthy, though unrecorded immune exposures were likely present. The donor was CMV seronegative and belonged to the group of under 400 seronegative cohort members. A peripheral blood sample was provided by each donor, and peripheral blood mononuclear cells were used for TCR beta sequencing. Genomic DNA was extracted from the blood cell samples with the Qiagen DNeasy Blood Extraction Kit. Reading the germline V gene (reference sequence) gives CDR1 LNHDA and CDR2 SQIVND. The cysteine opens and the phenylalanine closes a CDR3 of 14 amino acids. Of the read, only the CDR3 DNA is kept; its 42 bases are in frame from base 1. Trimming removed 5 bases from V and 8 bases from J; the gene matches leave 8 bases unexplained.

The chain joins TRBV19 to TRBJ1-2; 10 junctional bases match TRBD1. This clonotype was sampled from a woman aged 40-49 years in good health and CMV-seronegative. The specimen sequenced was PBMCs. Here the CDR3 is given as CASSLQTGGAGYTF. At the DNA level, the sequence is TGTGCCAGTAGTCTCCAGACAGGGGGCGCGGGCTACACCTTC.